The 15 T cell receptor beta chains reported below all come from one sample, sequenced in a study of shared clonotypes between healthy human individuals. The data were produced by immunoSEQ multiplex PCR, yet TCRdb's version contains in-frame clones alone and is incomplete. Of just over 2,000,000 clones in the sample, 90% to 95% were seen once. The sample taken for sequencing was naive CD4+ T cells sorted from blood. Subset denoted: CD45RA+ positively selected. The receptor source for this set is a man aged 18-30 years in good health.

V and J are TRBV11-2 and TRBJ2-5; D gene ambiguous. The germline V and J ends were trimmed by 5 bases and 7 bases, with 20 bases remaining between them. This CDR3 spans 15 amino acids. CDR1 is SGHAT, CDR2 FQNNGV, per germline. The CDR3 DNA is TGTGCCAGCAGCCCCAAGCCAGGTTCGCCCCCGACCCAGTACTTC. Translation: CASSPKPGSPPTQYF.

The V gene is TRBV25-1, the J gene TRBJ1-2; D is unresolved. Trimming removed 3 bases from V and 8 bases from J, with 10 bases in between. CDR3 length equals 12 residues. Germline assignment: CDR1 MGHDK and CDR2 SYGVNS. The CDR3, as DNA: TGTGCCAGCAGTGATCCGCCAGCGGGCTACACCTTC. Translated: CASSDPPAGYTF.

As regards this clone: The same CDR3 also results from other DNA sequences found in this sample. The chain joins TRBV2 to TRBJ2-1, with unresolved D. The V end lost 3 bases, the J end lost 6 bases, and 6 bases lay between the germline ends. This CDR3 spans 12 amino acids. Germline values: CDR1 SNHLY, CDR2 FYNNEI. The CDR3: CASSESGNEQFF. DNA of the CDR3: TGTGCCAGCAGTGAGTCAGGCAATGAGCAGTTCTTC. Using reference TRBV2 and TRBJ2-1 for the parts outside the CDR3, the full variable domain is EPEVTQTPSHQVTQMGQEVILRCVPISNHLYFYWYRQILGQKVEFLVSFYNNEISEKSEIFDDQFSVERPDGSNFTLKIRSTKLEDSAMYFCASSESGNEQFFGPGTRLTVL.

The chain combines TRBV7-9 with TRBJ2-1; D is unresolved. CDR1 is SEHNR, CDR2 FQNEAQ, per germline (reference sequence). V lost 5 bases and J lost 6, with 11 bases in between. The length of the CDR3 is 13 residues. CDR3 amino acids: CASSTPWVNEQFF. The DNA of the CDR3 is TGTGCCAGCAGCACACCCTGGGTCAATGAGCAGTTCTTC.

This chain uses TRBV6-6 with TRBJ1-1, with a tentative D call TRBD1 (6 bases). V gave up 7 bases and J gave up 2 bases, with 14 bases separating them. The CDR3 loop spans 14 amino acids. Germline CDR1 reads MNHNY; CDR2 reads SVGAGI (reference sequence). The CDR3 reads CASIQLGGNTEAFF. The CDR3 nucleotides read TGTGCCAGCATTCAGCTAGGGGGAAACACTGAAGCTTTCTTT.

The chain has TRBV9 and TRBJ2-3; the match to TRBD1 covers 7 bases. The CDR3 runs to 19 residues. Germline-derived CDR1 and CDR2 are SGDLS and YYNGEE. With V trimmed by 3 bases and J by 4 bases, 20 bases remained unmatched. The CDR3 loop is CASSAKLVEGTVGADTQYF. DNA of the CDR3: TGTGCCAGCAGCGCCAAGCTTGTAGAAGGGACAGTGGGGGCAGATACGCAGTATTTT.

The rearrangement joins TRBV2 to TRBJ2-4, with D perhaps assigned TRBD1 or TRBD2 (5 bases each). CDR1 is SNHLY, CDR2 FYNNEI, per germline. The CDR3 contains 16 residues. The ends were cut back, 3 bases at V and 8 bases at J, with 20 bases in the middle. CDR3 coding DNA: TGTGCCAGCAGTGAGGGGACGTGGGGTTTTTTGGACATTCAGTACTTC. This encodes CASSEGTWGFLDIQYF.

The CDR3 coding sequence is TGTGCCAGCAGCGCACGGAATTCTGATACGCAGTATTTT. Encoded protein: CASSARNSDTQYF. The chain couples TRBV9 to TRBJ2-3; D call uncertain. V shed 3 bases and J shed 6 bases, with 11 bases lying between them. Per germline, CDR1 SGDLS and CDR2 YYNGEE. The CDR3 runs 13 residues.

This clone appeared once. The chain employs TRBV10-1 and TRBJ1-2, with a weak D call TRBD1 (5 bases). The CDR3 sequence is 16 residues long. V was pared by 7 bases and J by 8 bases, with 26 bases between. In germline, CDR1 is WNHNN, CDR2 SYGVQD (reference sequence). The CDR3 is CASTGGGATMKSGYTF. In DNA, the CDR3 is TGCGCCAGCACCGGGGGAGGGGCGACTATGAAGTCAGGCTACACCTTC.

The chain couples TRBV2 to TRBJ1-2, with a weak D call TRBD1 (5 bases). Trimming stripped 4 bases from V and 0 bases from J, with 15 bases between. The germline CDR1 and CDR2 sequences are SNHLY and FYNNEI. This CDR3 region has 16 residues. This chain's CDR3 is CASSVTGPTSNYGYTF. Written as DNA, the CDR3 is TGTGCCAGCAGTGTGACGGGGCCGACGTCTAACTATGGCTACACCTTC.

This chain uses TRBV5-4 with TRBJ2-5; D gene uncertain. Germline V lookup: CDR1 SGHNT, CDR2 YYREEE (reference sequence). Trimming took off 5 bases at V and 1 base at J, with 12 bases between the two ends. The CDR3 sequence is 14 residues long. The CDR3 nucleotides are TGTGCCAGCAGTCCAGACCGTCTCCAAGAGACCCAGTACTTC. Translated: CASSPDRLQETQYF.

V is TRBV10-1 and J is TRBJ2-1, with 9 bases fitting TRBD2. The CDR3 runs to 15 residues. The J segment lost 3 bases and the V segment lost 4 bases, leaving 4 bases of the junction unmatched. Germline CDR1 and CDR2: WNHNN and SYGVQD (reference sequence). CDR3 protein: CASSVTSGLYNEQFF. The CDR3 region has the DNA TGCGCCAGCAGTGTAACTAGCGGGCTCTACAATGAGCAGTTCTTC.

This chain connects TRBV2 to TRBJ2-2, with 7 nucleotides matching TRBD1. Looked up from germline, CDR1 is SNHLY and CDR2 is FYNNEI. V was pared by 5 bases and J by 6 bases, with 9 bases of the junction left unmatched. This CDR3 contains 15 residues. CDR3 region: CASSTGVRLAGELFF. DNA of the CDR3: TGTGCCAGCAGTACAGGGGTGCGGTTAGCCGGGGAGCTGTTTTTT.

This CDR3 is CASSKTLDGFNSPLHF. DNA for the CDR3: TGCGCCAGCAGCAAAACACTGGACGGATTTAATTCACCCCTCCACTTT. The rearrangement links TRBV4-3 to TRBJ1-6; D uncertain. V was pared by 5 bases and J by 6 bases, with 17 bases between. The germline gives CDR1 LGHNA, CDR2 YSLEER. The CDR3 has 16 amino acids.

The gene calls are TRBV6-5 and TRBJ1-2; the match to TRBD1 covers 9 bases. The germline gives CDR1 MNHEY, CDR2 SVGAGI. V lost 5 bases to trimming and J lost 11 bases; unmatched junction nucleotides: 6. The CDR3 loop spans 12 amino acids. CDR3 loop: CASSNPTGGYTF. CDR3 nucleotide sequence: TGTGCCAGCAGTAACCCGACAGGGGGGTACACCTTC.